Listed here are 15 T cell receptor beta chains from one sample, sequenced in a study of T cell repertoires in cytomegalovirus infection. These receptors are not linked to any known antigen. One entry per CDR3 protein results from TCRdb running MiXCR on the reads. In the table there are hundreds of thousands of distinct CDR3 sequences, less than 40% of which are singletons. Sequences were derived from cultured CD8+ T cells from PBMCs, sampled from culture after CMV antigen stimulation. These receptors were taken from a human donor in good health (CMV status not recorded). Some clones in this sample may be carry-over from other donors' samples.

This clonotype occurred a few times. The rearrangement uses TRBV19 and TRBJ2-1; no clear D. This CDR3 spans 12 amino acids. The germline CDR1 and CDR2 sequences are LNHDA and SQIVND (reference sequence). Trimming cost V 7 bases and J 5 bases, with 9 bases left between them. This CDR3 reads CASNAENNEQFF. The CDR3 DNA is TGTGCCAGTAATGCGGAGAACAATGAGCAGTTCTTC.

This clonotype was seen only a few times. This chain uses TRBV7-9 with TRBJ1-1; D may be TRBD1 (5 bases). Trimming took 2 bases from V and 7 from J, leaving 14 bases between them. The CDR3 runs to 14 residues. Germline CDR1 and CDR2: SEHNR and FQNEAQ (reference sequence). In nucleotides, the CDR3 is TGTGCCAGCAGCTTACTCTTCAGGGACCATGAAGCTTTCTTT. Its translation is CASSLLFRDHEAFF.

The sample holds a few counts of this clonotype. V usage is TRBV7-9 and J usage is TRBJ1-2; D ambiguous. The CDR3 has 14 amino acids. Germline-derived CDR1 and CDR2 are SEHNR and FQNEAQ (reference sequence). Trimming left V 2 bases short and J 3 bases short, with 10 bases between. The CDR3 is CASSLKSQHYGYTF. The CDR3 coding sequence is TGTGCCAGCAGCTTAAAAAGCCAGCACTATGGCTACACCTTC.

The CDR3 bases are TGTGCCAGCAGTCCGGACAGACTTCTCGAGCAGTACTTC. Its protein product is CASSPDRLLEQYF. The genes are TRBV6-5 and TRBJ2-7; weak D call: TRBD1 (6 bases). CDR1 is MNHEY, CDR2 SVGAGI, per germline. The CDR3 runs to 13 residues. With 5 bases removed from V and 6 bases from J, the gap between germline ends came to 14 bases.

At least ten counts were recorded for this clonotype. CDR3 amino acids: CASSLELTGELFF. The CDR3 bases are TGTGCCAGCAGCTTAGAACTCACCGGGGAGCTGTTTTTT. The J gene is TRBJ2-2, the V gene TRBV7-2; no definite D call. CDR1 is SGHTA and CDR2 is FQGNSA in the germline V gene. The CDR3 length is 13 residues. V gave up 1 base and J gave up 4 bases, with 4 bases separating them.

This clonotype was counted many times. Germline is not matched at one junction end, which may reflect a read error. This chain connects TRBV4-1 to TRBJ1-1; D is ambiguous. This CDR3 is 13 amino acids long. CDR1 and CDR2 from the germline V gene are MGHRA and YSYEKL. CDR3 protein: CASSHGTNTEAFF. CDR3 nucleotide sequence: TGTGCCAGCAGCCACGGCACGAACACTGAAGCTTTCTTT.

J is TRBJ2-7 and V is TRBV4-2; 9 nucleotides align to TRBD2. The CDR3 sequence is 15 residues long. Germline V gene data show CDR1 as LGHNA and CDR2 as YNFKEQ. The ends lost 4 bases at V and 4 bases at J; junction bases unmatched: 8. The CDR3 spells CASSPLTAGGYEQYF. The DNA of the CDR3 is TGTGCCAGCAGCCCCTTAACAGCGGGGGGTTACGAGCAGTACTTC.

This clonotype was observed a few times. J is TRBJ1-3 and V is TRBV6-5; no clear D. V dropped 0 bases and J dropped 6 bases, with 18 bases sitting between them. This CDR3 region has 17 residues. Per the germline V gene, CDR1 is MNHEY and CDR2 is SVGAGI. The CDR3 sequence: CASSYSNTAWEENTIYF. For the CDR3, the DNA is TGTGCCAGCAGTTACTCGAATACAGCCTGGGAGGAAAACACCATATATTTT.

The rearrangement links TRBV6-5 to TRBJ2-7, with D perhaps TRBD2 (5 bases). V lost 0 bases, J lost 1 base, and 13 bases lay in between. The length of the CDR3 is 16 residues. Germline V lookup: CDR1 MNHEY, CDR2 SVGAGI. CDR3 bases: TGTGCCAGCAGTTACTCATATCCGGGGAAGTCCTACGAGCAGTACTTC. Translating it yields CASSYSYPGKSYEQYF.

The table lists this clonotype with a few counts. The chain has TRBV6-6 and TRBJ1-5; D call uncertain. V dropped 6 bases and J dropped 3 bases, with 12 bases sitting between them. Germline-derived CDR1 and CDR2 are MNHNY and SVGAGI (reference sequence). This CDR3 has 14 amino acids. In DNA, the CDR3 is TGTGCCAGCAGGTCCCAGGAGCCCAATCAGCCCCAGCATTTT. This encodes CASRSQEPNQPQHF.

This clonotype was seen many times. This rearrangement joins TRBV7-2 to TRBJ2-7, with TRBD1 matching 8 bases. Germline lookup yields CDR1 SGHTA and CDR2 FQGNSA. The V and J ends lost 6 bases and 5 bases, in that order; junction bases with no gene match: 6. The CDR3 length is 13 residues. The chain's CDR3 is CASSPPDRDEQYF. CDR3 DNA: TGTGCCAGCAGTCCCCCGGACAGGGACGAGCAGTACTTC.

This chain uses TRBV20-1 with TRBJ2-7, with unresolved D. The CDR3 spans 15 residues. CDR1 is DFQATT, CDR2 SNEGSKA, per germline (reference sequence). Deletions cut 7 bases from V and 0 bases from J, with 19 bases between. CDR3 nucleotides: TGCAGTGTTAGCCCTTTTGACCAGTACTCCTACGAGCAGTACTTC. It codes for CSVSPFDQYSYEQYF.

This CDR3 reads CASSYGRMGTEAFF. The CDR3 DNA sequence: TGTGCCAGCAGTTACGGCAGGATGGGCACTGAAGCTTTCTTT. The rearrangement joins TRBV6-5 to TRBJ1-1; D uncertain. Germline V gene data show CDR1 as MNHEY and CDR2 as SVGAGI. The CDR3 spans 14 residues. Trimming pared 2 bases from V and 4 bases from J, leaving 11 bases between.

In its sample, this clonotype was seen many times. The V gene is TRBV7-8, the J gene TRBJ1-5; a possible D gene is TRBD1 (5 bases). The CDR3 spans 17 residues. V was trimmed by 1 base and J by 2 bases, leaving 15 bases between them. Germline V lookup: CDR1 SGHVS, CDR2 FQNEAQ. CDR3 residues: CASSLEAGARGNQPQHF. The DNA of the CDR3 is TGTGCCAGCAGCTTAGAGGCCGGGGCCAGGGGCAATCAGCCCCAGCATTTT.

V and J are TRBV25-1 and TRBJ2-3; D is undetermined. CDR3 length: 13 residues. Between the trimmed V and J ends, which lost 4 bases and 3 bases, there was a span of 8 bases. Germline V gene lookup returns CDR1 MGHDK and CDR2 SYGVNS. CDR3 coding DNA: TGTGCCAGCAGTGTCAAGATGACAGATACGCAGTATTTT. Translation: CASSVKMTDTQYF.